This T cell receptor (beta chain) was captured in a study of cytomegalovirus exposure and HLA in healthy donors. V lost 0 bases and J 3 bases, leaving 15 bases between the germline ends. This CDR3 region has 16 residues. Per the germline V gene, CDR1 is SGDLS and CDR2 is YYNGEE. The assay was immunoSEQ multiplex PCR, and TCRdb's table has in-frame clones only and misses some. The sample contains about 180,000 clones, around 84% of which appear only once. Broader study findings: The tendency of first-cohort TCR clusters to co-occur in the 120 or so validation repertoires was the finding of a later analysis. Across donors, most TCRs were seen rarely, yet some public ones were widespread.

This clone was counted only a few times. The antigen is not known. Sequencing input: PBMCs. The chain has TRBV9 and TRBJ1-1; tentative D call: TRBD1 (6 bases). This clonotype was sampled from a man in his late teens or twenties in good health and CMV-seropositive. CDR3 region: CASSVGGTPADTEAFF. In DNA, the CDR3 is TGTGCCAGCAGCGTAGGGGGGACACCGGCGGACACTGAAGCTTTCTTT.